This TCR beta chain was profiled in a study of T cell responses to AZD1222 COVID-19 vaccine. The CDR3 is 14 amino acids. Germline assignment: CDR1 SGDLS and CDR2 YYNGEE. V dropped 4 bases and J dropped 5; count of bases not matched to a gene: 8. The protocol was immunoSEQ multiplex PCR, while the TCRdb copy is restricted to in-frame clones and leaves out a portion. Here the sample spans some 130,000 clones, around nine tenths being singletons. The source of this sequence is an adult in good health. The V gene is TRBV9, the J gene TRBJ1-1, with 7 positions matching TRBD1. Sequenced material: peripheral blood, taken on day 0 of AZD1222 vaccination. CDR3 residues: CASSIGGEETEAFF. The CDR3 nucleotides are TGTGCCAGCAGCATAGGGGGCGAGGAAACTGAAGCTTTCTTT.